The clone carrying this T cell receptor (beta chain) has more than one count but fewer than ten. The antigen remains unidentified. Assay used: immunoSEQ multiplex PCR; TCRdb lists only in-frame clones, some missing. This sample has millions of clones; about 95% occur once, and the top ten carry 0.85% to 1.3%. Selected positively for CCR7 and CD45RO-negative, naive CD8 cells excluded terminally differentiated effector memory CD45RA+ cells. These data originate in a study of shared clonotypes between healthy human individuals. Overall study: The people who gave samples were a couple of women and a few men aged 18 to 49. General study findings and limits: Though the depth was large, rarefaction showed that sorted-subset sequencing was incomplete. Relative to clonotypes present in all four donors, those not shared had lower generation probabilities.

Losses at the gene ends were 5 bases for V and 2 bases for J; bases not matched to a gene: 4. From germline, CDR1 is MNHNY and CDR2 SVGAGI (reference sequence). The CDR3 runs to 15 residues. The clonotype originates from a man in his late teens or twenties in good health. The chain couples TRBV6-6 to TRBJ1-3; the match to TRBD1 covers 9 bases. Sequenced: naive CD8+ T cells sorted from blood. The CDR3 loop reads CASSQGQGTGNTIYF. The CDR3 DNA sequence: TGTGCCAGCAGTCAAGGACAGGGGACTGGAAACACCATATATTTT.